The clone carrying this T cell receptor beta chain was seen repeatedly, ten times or more. Germline CDR1 is SGHVS and CDR2 is FNYEAQ. CDR3 length: 14 residues. Trimming took 2 bases from V and 6 from J; bases not matched to a gene: 4. TCRdb analysed the 5' RACE reads with MiXCR anew, one entry per CDR3 protein. The table lists some 670,000 distinct CDR3 sequences, about 12% of them singletons. This entry belongs to a study of T cells after yellow fever vaccination. Study-level background: Fractions of limited cellularity were prepared by means of SMART-Seq v4 Ultra Low Input.

The chain combines TRBV7-6 with TRBJ2-3; 8 nucleotides line up with TRBD2. The sample was PBMCs, taken on the day of the yellow fever booster vaccination. This sequence originates from a man aged 25-40 years who received the YFV17D yellow fever vaccine. As DNA, the CDR3 is TGTGCCAGCAGCTTAAAAGCGGGAGCTGATACGCAGTATTTT. Translating it yields CASSLKAGADTQYF.